These T cell receptor delta chains were read from a single sample in a study of Vδ1+ human thymocytes. TCRdb reanalyzed the multiplex PCR reads using CATT. Counted here are approximately 25,000 delta-chain clones, over 25% occurring once; the ten biggest clones make up about 1.4%. Sequenced material: Vdelta1+ gamma-delta thymocytes from the thymus. Every receptor here comes from a boy in the first two years of life who had congenital heart surgery. Each CDR3 is given with its conserved first and last residue. Fields, in order: D gene, clone size, V gene, J gene, CDR3 DNA, CDR3 protein. A D gene is named only where the DNA matches it firmly. The size field is filled for only some rows; it gives once, few, many or a size class.

d_gene: TRDD3; abundance: NA; v_gene: TRDV1; j_gene: TRDJ1; CDR3nt: TGTGCTCTTGGGGAACGGCGTCACTGGGGGCTACGCTCGGCCACCGATAAACTCATCTTT; CDR3aa: CALGERRHWGLRSATDKLIF
d_gene: TRDD3; abundance: once; v_gene: TRDV1; j_gene: TRDJ1; CDR3nt: TGTGCTCTTGGGGAACTCTCCAGGTCGCGCTCAACTGGGGGTACCGATAAACTCATCTTT; CDR3aa: CALGELSRSRSTGGTDKLIF
d_gene: NA; abundance: NA; v_gene: TRDV1; j_gene: TRDJ1; CDR3nt: TGTGCTCTTGGGGAACGCGGACTTAGGAGCTGGGGAACCATGCCCCTTACCGATAAACTCATCTTT; CDR3aa: CALGERGLRSWGTMPLTDKLIF
d_gene: TRDD3; abundance: NA; v_gene: TRDV1; j_gene: TRDJ1; CDR3nt: TGTGCTCTTGGGGATCACATCTCCGACTGGGGGGCTAACCAAAAATCGTACACCGATAAACTCATCTTT; CDR3aa: CALGDHISDWGANQKSYTDKLIF
d_gene: NA; abundance: NA; v_gene: TRDV1; j_gene: TRDJ1; CDR3nt: TGTGCTCTTGGGGAACTCGGTGCTCCTTTTCTCACTACGGGGGTTTACACCGATAAACTCATCTTT; CDR3aa: CALGELGAPFLTTGVYTDKLIF
d_gene: TRDD3; abundance: few; v_gene: TRDV1; j_gene: TRDJ1; CDR3nt: TGTGCTCTTGGGGAACTCCCTACAACCGCCGTACTGGGGGATACGATCGGTAAACTCATCTTT; CDR3aa: CALGELPTTAVLGDTIGKLIF
d_gene: TRDD3; abundance: few; v_gene: TRDV1; j_gene: TRDJ1; CDR3nt: TGTGCTCTTGGGGCCGAACTTCCCCCCGGGGGTGAGGGGATACGCCGCATATACACCGATAAACTCATCTTT; CDR3aa: CALGAELPPGGEGIRRIYTDKLIF
d_gene: NA; abundance: NA; v_gene: TRDV1; j_gene: TRDJ1; CDR3nt: TGTGCTCTTGGGGAATTGGTTGCTTCCTACGAAGACTGGGGTAAAAAGTACACCGATAAACTCATCTTT; CDR3aa: CALGELVASYEDWGKKYTDKLIF
d_gene: TRDD3; abundance: few; v_gene: TRDV1; j_gene: TRDJ1; CDR3nt: TGTGCTCTTGGGGAACCCAACCCTTCCTTCGTACTGGGGGATAATAAACTCATCTTT; CDR3aa: CALGEPNPSFVLGDNKLIF
d_gene: TRDD3; abundance: few; v_gene: TRDV1; j_gene: TRDJ1; CDR3nt: TGTGCTCTTGGGGAACGGAGCCCTACTGGGGGATACACCGATAAACTCATCTTT; CDR3aa: CALGERSPTGGYTDKLIF
d_gene: NA; abundance: few; v_gene: TRDV1; j_gene: TRDJ1; CDR3nt: TGTGCTCTTGGGCGCGTACTACGTAGTCCTGGGTACACCGATAAACTCATCTTT; CDR3aa: CALGRVLRSPGYTDKLIF